This note documents a single TCR beta chain sequence. Antigen specificity is unknown. Germline V gene data show CDR1 as SGHVT and CDR2 as SQSDAQ. This CDR3 comprises 16 residues. Trimming took 5 bases from V and 2 from J, leaving 19 bases between them. Amplification of TCR beta used genomic DNA extracted from peripheral blood. TRB rearrangements spanning V, D and J were amplified using mixed TRB-A/B primers. Using its own MiXCR run on the multiplex PCR reads, TCRdb lists one record per CDR3 protein. The sample carries approximately 6,300 distinct CDR3 sequences, 25% to 35% recorded once. This record comes from a study of T cell repertoires in aging, cancer and after chemotherapy. The overall study: Pre- and post-chemotherapy samples were paired from chronic lymphocytic leukemia patients treated with fludarabine- or bendamustine-based regimens. Study results and limitations: In cancer patients, declining TCR diversity with age involved lost richness and lost evenness. Age-matched healthy donors had significantly more diverse, less clonal blood TCR repertoires than untreated cancer patients.

The sequence came from a human donor with a blood cancer. Sequencing was done on a sample of blood. The V call is TRBV7-4, the J call TRBJ2-7; no clear D. The CDR3 DNA sequence: TGTGCCAGCAGCCCATCCCCCCGACATCTGACCTACGAGCAGTACTTC. Protein product: CASSPSPRHLTYEQYF.